The clone carrying this T cell receptor beta chain was observed at least ten times. It was from about 21-30 mg of unsorted bulk tissue that RNA and DNA were co-extracted. From roughly 500 ng total RNA, TCR beta cDNA was generated with a primer in the constant region. Slightly modified ARM-PCR, run as three nested multiplex PCR rounds, produced the TCR beta libraries. Running 10 cycles apiece, the first two PCR rounds relied on TRBV1-TRBV30 forward primers together with a C-beta reverse primer. TCRdb itself ran the multiplex PCR reads through MiXCR, one entry per CDR3 protein. This sample has approximately 22,000 distinct CDR3 sequences, with approximately 79% found just once. The CDR3 has 16 amino acids. The trim removed 4 bases at V and 4 bases at J, leaving 6 bases unmatched. CDR1 is MNHEY, CDR2 SVGEGT, per germline. This specimen belongs to a study of tumor-infiltrating lymphocytes in primary liver carcinoma. On the study more broadly: Roughly 3.5 to 8 million productive TCRbeta reads were obtained per sample, with similar numbers across tissue types.

This TCR was sampled from a man between 35 and 55 years old with primary liver carcinoma and hepatitis B virus infection. Sequenced input: liver tumor tissue from sampling region 1. The subset denotes: tumor region T1, superior pole. The chain joins TRBV6-2 or TRBV6-3 to TRBJ2-2, with TRBD1 identical over 10 bases. The CDR3 DNA reads as TGTGCCAGCAGTTCTCCGGGACAGGGGCTCACCGGGGAGCTGTTTTTT. Its protein product is CASSSPGQGLTGELFF.